These T cell receptor beta chains were read from a single sample in a study of shared clonotypes between healthy human individuals. TCRdb keeps only in-frame clones here, not all; method: immunoSEQ multiplex PCR. Of roughly 1,600,000 clones detected, about 98.5% appear once; the ten largest clones hold around 0.38%. The specimen was naive CD4+ T cells sorted from blood. The receptors here all came from a man aged 25-45 years in good health. Both conserved end residues are part of each CDR3. Fields, in order: clone size, V gene, D gene, J gene, CDR3 DNA, CDR3 protein. D genes are given only for firm matches. Size values are once, few and many counts, or a class for expanded clones, and some rows have none.

once	TRBV30	-	TRBJ1-1	TGTGCCTGGAGTGGGGCCCCGAGTGAAGCTTTCTTT	CAWSGAPSEAFF
-	TRBV18	-	TRBJ2-1	TGTGCCAGCTCATTTTCTATTCTAGAAACTTGGGGTGAGCAGTTCTTC	CASSFSILETWGEQFF
-	TRBV29-1	-	TRBJ1-2	TGCAGCGTTAAACAGGGTAGGAGAGGCTACACCTTC	CSVKQGRRGYTF
-	TRBV15	TRBD1	TRBJ1-5	TGTGCCACCAGCAGTACCTTAATCAGGGGGAGACAGCCCCAGCATTTT	CATSSTLIRGRQPQHF
-	TRBV7-2	-	TRBJ1-1	TGTGCCAGCACCCGAAGGTCCCGGGGAGGGAACACTGAAGCTTTCTTT	CASTRRSRGGNTEAFF
-	TRBV28	-	TRBJ2-3	TGTGCCAGTCAAAGGGTAAATACGCAGTATTTT	CASQRVNTQYF
-	TRBV27	-	TRBJ2-7	TGTGCCAGCAGTTTAGGGGCGGGCTCATCCTACGAGCAGTACTTC	CASSLGAGSSYEQYF
-	TRBV28	TRBD2	TRBJ2-1	TGTGCCAGCAGTTCCGCGGGAGAGGACAATGAGCAGTTCTTC	CASSSAGEDNEQFF
-	TRBV19	TRBD1	TRBJ2-3	TGTGCCAGTAGTACGGACAGGGCTAGCACAGATACGCAGTATTTT	CASSTDRASTDTQYF
-	TRBV14	TRBD2	TRBJ2-7	TGTGCCAGCAGCCTCCGGGAGGGTTACGAGCAGTACTTC	CASSLREGYEQYF
-	TRBV5-1	-	TRBJ2-2	TGCGCCAGCAAGGTTCAGGGGTTATCGAACACCGGGGAGCTGTTTTTT	CASKVQGLSNTGELFF
-	TRBV19	-	TRBJ2-1	TGTGCCAGTAGTATGCCAGGGAGAGACAATGAGCAGTTCTTC	CASSMPGRDNEQFF
-	TRBV28	-	TRBJ2-5	TGTGCCAGCAGCATCAGACGTTCAGGGGTACAAGAGACCCAGTACTTC	CASSIRRSGVQETQYF